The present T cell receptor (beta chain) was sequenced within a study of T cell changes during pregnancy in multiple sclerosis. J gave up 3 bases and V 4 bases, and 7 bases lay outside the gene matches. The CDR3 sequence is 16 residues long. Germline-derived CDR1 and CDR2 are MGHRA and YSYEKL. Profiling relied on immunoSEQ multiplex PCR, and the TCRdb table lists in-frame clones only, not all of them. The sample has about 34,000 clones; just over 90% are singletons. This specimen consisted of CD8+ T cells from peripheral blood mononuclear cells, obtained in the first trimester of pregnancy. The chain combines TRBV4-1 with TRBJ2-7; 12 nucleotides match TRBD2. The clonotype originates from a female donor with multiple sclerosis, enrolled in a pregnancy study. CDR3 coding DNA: TGCGCCAGCAGCCCTACGAGACTAGCGGGAGTCTACGAGCAGTACTTC. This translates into CASSPTRLAGVYEQYF.